Below, 14 T cell receptor beta chains from the same sample are listed, as sequenced in a study of cytomegalovirus exposure and HLA in healthy donors. The PCR was carried out with 60 Vbeta primers and 13 Jbeta primers. Produced via immunoSEQ multiplex PCR; TCRdb's table is partial and in-frame only. The data show about 57,000 clones, 65% to 80% seen once. The material sequenced was PBMCs. Receptors were obtained from a woman in her forties or fifties in good health and CMV-seronegative.

On this clone: An end of the junction does not agree with germline; a read error may underlie this. The chain employs TRBV7-7 and TRBJ2-5, with a possible D match to TRBD2 (6 bases). The germline CDR1 and CDR2 sequences are SSHAT and FNYEAQ (reference sequence). The CDR3 spans 15 residues. The CDR3 DNA is TGTGCTAGCAGCTTGCAACGTGTGGGGGGAGAGACCCAGTACTTC. It yields the protein CASSLQRVGGETQYF.

The V and J genes are TRBV14 and TRBJ2-2, with 9 bases fitting TRBD2. Trimming took 7 bases from V and 6 from J; bases not matched to a gene: 6. CDR1 is SGHDN and CDR2 is FVKESK in the germline V gene. This CDR3 region has 14 residues. The CDR3 sequence is CASKGTSFSGELFF. CDR3 in DNA: TGTGCCAGCAAAGGGACTAGCTTCTCCGGGGAGCTGTTTTTT.

This rearrangement joins TRBV19 to TRBJ2-3; 9 bases map to TRBD2. This CDR3 comprises 15 residues. The ends lost 3 bases at V and 1 base at J; junction bases unmatched: 2. Germline CDR1 is LNHDA and CDR2 is SQIVND (reference sequence). The CDR3 DNA reads TGTGCCAGTAGTATTCAGCGGGGGGGCACAGATACGCAGTATTTT. As protein: CASSIQRGGTDTQYF.

This sequence joins TRBV7-9 and TRBJ1-1; no firm D call. Trimming cost V 5 bases and J 11 bases, with 12 bases left between them. The CDR3 has 11 amino acids. Germline V gene sequence: CDR1 SEHNR, CDR2 FQNEAQ (reference sequence). The DNA of the CDR3 is TGTGCCAGCAGCGAGCTGGTTGAGGCTTTCTTT. This sequence encodes CASSELVEAFF.

The chain combines TRBV4-2 with TRBJ1-1; 7 bases line up with TRBD1. V lost 0 bases to trimming and J lost 6 bases; unmatched junction nucleotides: 4. This CDR3 is 14 amino acids long. The V gene's germline CDR1 is LGHNA and CDR2 YNFKEQ. In nucleotides, the CDR3 is TGTGCCAGCAGCCAAGAAGACAGGGACTCTGAAGCTTTCTTT. Its protein is CASSQEDRDSEAFF.

The chain recombines TRBV4-3 with TRBJ1-3, with no clear D. The V gene's germline CDR1 is LGHNA and CDR2 YSLEER. Trimming took 0 bases from V and 0 from J, leaving 6 bases between them. The CDR3 totals 15 residues. The CDR3 sequence: CASSQDPSSGNTIYF. The CDR3 nucleotides read TGCGCCAGCAGCCAAGATCCGAGCTCTGGAAACACCATATATTTT.

The chain joins TRBV6-5 to TRBJ2-3; 7 bases are a match to TRBD1. V dropped 4 bases and J dropped 4; count of bases not matched to a gene: 11. CDR3 length: 16 amino acids. CDR1 is MNHEY and CDR2 is SVGAGI in the germline V gene. CDR3 in amino acids: CASSLLGRGQADTQYF. Written as DNA, the CDR3 is TGTGCCAGCAGTTTATTAGGTAGGGGGCAGGCAGATACGCAGTATTTT.

The CDR3 region is CASSPLDRRNEQFF. As DNA, the CDR3 is TGTGCCAGCAGCCCGCTGGACAGGAGGAATGAGCAGTTCTTC. The J gene is TRBJ2-1, the V gene TRBV7-3, with 7 nucleotides matching TRBD1. V shed 5 bases and J 7 bases; nucleotides not matched to a gene: 8. The CDR3 runs to 14 residues. The germline V gene encodes CDR1 SGHTA and CDR2 FQGTGA.

The chain has TRBV5-4 and TRBJ2-7; D possibly corresponds to TRBD1 (6 bases). This CDR3 comprises 16 residues. Germline CDR1 SGHNT, CDR2 YYREEE (reference sequence). V lost 0 bases to trimming and J lost 5 bases, with 18 bases between them. The CDR3 DNA is TGTGCCAGCAGCTTGGAGTTGGGGCCCTCAGGGGACGAGCAGTACTTC. It yields the protein CASSLELGPSGDEQYF. Looking up the rest from reference TRBV5-4 and TRBJ2-7 gives the full variable domain: ETGVTQSPTHLIKTRGQQVTLRCSSQSGHNTVSWYQQALGQGPQFIFQYYREEENGRGNFPPRFSGLQFPNYSSELNVNALELDDSALYLCASSLELGPSGDEQYFGPGTRLTVT.

The V call is TRBV6-6, the J call TRBJ1-3; D is possibly TRBD1 (6 bases). The germline V and J ends were trimmed by 7 bases and 0 bases, with 16 bases remaining between them. CDR1 and CDR2 from the germline V gene are MNHNY and SVGAGI (reference sequence). The CDR3 spans 16 residues. The CDR3 sequence: CASTSRGTLSGNTIYF. In DNA form, the CDR3 reads TGTGCCAGCACTAGTAGGGGGACCCTCTCTGGAAACACCATATATTTT.

The V call is TRBV2, the J call TRBJ1-2; D is unresolved. The germline V gene has CDR1 SNHLY and CDR2 FYNNEI. The CDR3 loop spans 14 amino acids. Trimming left V 4 bases short and J 4 bases short, with 13 bases between. The CDR3 DNA follows: TGTGCCAGCAGTGCAGAGAACGGAGGCTATGGCTACACCTTC. Its protein is CASSAENGGYGYTF.

The chain couples TRBV6-5 to TRBJ2-5; D perhaps matches TRBD1 (6 bases). Trimming shortened V by 8 bases and J by 2 bases, and 15 bases separated the two germline ends. Germline assignment: CDR1 MNHEY and CDR2 SVGAGI. This CDR3 is built from 14 residues. The CDR3 coding sequence is TGTGCCAGCGGCCCTCCTCAGGGGCAAGAGACCCAGTACTTC. This gives the protein CASGPPQGQETQYF.

The rearrangement joins TRBV6-1 to TRBJ2-5, with 8 bases that match TRBD2. Germline lookup yields CDR1 MNHNS and CDR2 SASEGT. This CDR3 is 17 amino acids long. Trimming removed 4 bases from V and 0 bases from J; junction bases left unmatched: 10. In DNA, the CDR3 is TGTGCCAGCAGTGCCCGGGGGGGGAAACTGTACCAAGAGACCCAGTACTTC. It is translated as CASSARGGKLYQETQYF.

The V gene is TRBV7-2, the J gene TRBJ2-7; 14 nucleotides match TRBD2. V lost 5 bases and J lost 2; bases outside the gene matches: 2. The CDR3 length is 15 residues. The germline CDR1 and CDR2 sequences are SGHTA and FQGNSA. The CDR3 loop reads CASSTTSGGAYEQYF. CDR3 sequence (DNA): TGTGCCAGCAGCACGACTAGCGGGGGGGCCTACGAGCAGTACTTC.